This T cell receptor beta chain was recorded in a study of blood T cell repertoires in COVID-19. Sequencing used immunoSEQ multiplex PCR; TCRdb keeps in-frame clones, though not all of them. The sample yields approximately 200,000 clones, 83% seen once. The CDR3 is 15 residues long. The sample was peripheral blood. The genes are TRBV21-1 and TRBJ2-7; the table assigns TRBD2, which was not confirmed against the DNA. TRBV21-1 is flagged as a pseudogene. This clonotype was sampled from a woman in her forties or fifties with acute or convalescent COVID-19. Here the CDR3 DNA reads TGTGCCAGCGTTAGGGAGCGACTATTGACCTACGAGCAGTACTTC. Translated, it gives CASVRERLLTYEQYF.